This T cell receptor beta chain was identified in a study of cytotoxic CD8 clonotypes in ibrutinib-treated CLL. Study context: When averaged across all of the samples, the counts came to hundreds of thousands of productive templates and 85,000 to 95,000 productive rearrangements. Findings and limits, study-wide: Public clonotypes were uncommon and contracted or stayed stable on treatment.

The assay was immunoSEQ multiplex PCR, and TCRdb's table has in-frame clones only and misses some. The table includes more than 300,000 clones, about 77% detected once. This CDR3 is built from 15 residues. The V gene end was trimmed by 2 bases and the J gene end by 4 bases; junction bases not matched to a gene: 6. The germline gives CDR1 SGHTA, CDR2 FQGNSA. About this clone itself: What it binds is unknown.

The rearrangement links TRBV7-2 to TRBJ2-5; 8 positions agree with TRBD2. The starting material was PBMCs, obtained before ibrutinib treatment. This sequence was found in a human donor with chronic lymphocytic leukemia. CDR3 in DNA: TGTGCCAGCAGCTTACAAGGACTAGCAGTAGAGACCCAGTACTTC. This codes for CASSLQGLAVETQYF. Variable domain in full (rest from reference TRBV7-2 and TRBJ2-5): GAGVSQSPSNKVTEKGKDVELRCDPISGHTALYWYRQSLGQGLEFLIYFQGNSAPDKSGLPSDRFSAERTGGSVSTLTIQRTQQEDSAVYLCASSLQGLAVETQYFGPGTRLLVL.